This entry is about one TCR beta chain. Its antigen is unknown. The data stem from a study of CXCR3-negative and CXCR3-positive naive CD8 T cells. Study overall: Sequencing yielded approximately 130 million TRB reads, roughly 1.5 +/- 0.3 million per library. Study-wide results and limits: Higher TRB CDR3 hydrophobicity marked CXCR3-positive naive cells relative to CXCR3-negative naive cells.

Through 5' RACE with UMI labels, the TRB cDNA libraries were prepared. TCRdb re-called the 5' RACE reads; every CDR3 protein appears as one record, without DNA. The repertoire shows about 150,000 distinct CDR3 sequences; the top ten hold 0.41%. CD45RO-CCR7+CD27+CD95- characterized naive CD8+ T cells. The CDR3 loop spans 15 amino acids. Germline V gives CDR1 DFQATT, CDR2 SNEGSKA (reference sequence). The clonotype originates from a human donor in good health. Some clones in this sample may be carry-over from other donors' samples. Sequencing used naive CXCR3+ CD8+ T cells from blood. Subset reported: CD45RO-CCR7+CD27+CD95- naive CD8+ T cells expressing CXCR3 (TNR3+). This chain links TRBV20-1 with TRBJ2-7; TCRdb indicates TRBD2, and absent DNA this call remains unverified. The chain's CDR3 is CSARDVGWASYEQYF.